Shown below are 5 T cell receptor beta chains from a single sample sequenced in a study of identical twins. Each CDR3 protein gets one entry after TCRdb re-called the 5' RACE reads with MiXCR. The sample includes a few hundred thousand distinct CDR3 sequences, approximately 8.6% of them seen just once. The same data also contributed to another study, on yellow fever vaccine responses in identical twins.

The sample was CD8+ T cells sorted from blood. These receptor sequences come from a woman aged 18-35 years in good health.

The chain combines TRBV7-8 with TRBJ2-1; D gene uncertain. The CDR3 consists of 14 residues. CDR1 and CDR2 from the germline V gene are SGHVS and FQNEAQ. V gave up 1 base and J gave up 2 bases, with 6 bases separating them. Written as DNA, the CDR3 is TGTGCCAGCAGCTTAGAGCGAACCTACAATGAGCAGTTCTTC. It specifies CASSLERTYNEQFF.

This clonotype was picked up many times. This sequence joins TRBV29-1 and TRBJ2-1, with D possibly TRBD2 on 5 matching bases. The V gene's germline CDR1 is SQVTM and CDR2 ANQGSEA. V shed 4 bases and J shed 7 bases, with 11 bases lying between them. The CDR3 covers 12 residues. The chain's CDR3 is CSVVIWTNEQFF. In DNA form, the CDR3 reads TGCAGCGTTGTGATTTGGACTAATGAGCAGTTCTTC.

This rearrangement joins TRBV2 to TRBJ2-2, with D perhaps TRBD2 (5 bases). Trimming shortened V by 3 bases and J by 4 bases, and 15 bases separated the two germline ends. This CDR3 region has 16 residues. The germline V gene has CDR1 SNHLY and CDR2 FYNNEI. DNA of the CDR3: TGTGCCAGCAGTGAGAATCTAGCTTTTTTCACCGGGGAGCTGTTTTTT. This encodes CASSENLAFFTGELFF.

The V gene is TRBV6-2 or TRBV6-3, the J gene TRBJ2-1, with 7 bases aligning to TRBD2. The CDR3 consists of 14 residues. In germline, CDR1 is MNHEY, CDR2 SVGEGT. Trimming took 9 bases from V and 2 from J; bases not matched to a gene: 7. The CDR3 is CASIEAGAYNEQFF. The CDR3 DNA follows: TGTGCCAGTATAGAGGCGGGGGCCTACAATGAGCAGTTCTTC.

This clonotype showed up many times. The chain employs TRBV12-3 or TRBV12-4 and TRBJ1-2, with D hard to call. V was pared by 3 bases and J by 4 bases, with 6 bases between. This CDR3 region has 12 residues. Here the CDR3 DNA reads TGTGCCAGCAGTTTTTTTGGCTATGGCTACACCTTC. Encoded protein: CASSFFGYGYTF.